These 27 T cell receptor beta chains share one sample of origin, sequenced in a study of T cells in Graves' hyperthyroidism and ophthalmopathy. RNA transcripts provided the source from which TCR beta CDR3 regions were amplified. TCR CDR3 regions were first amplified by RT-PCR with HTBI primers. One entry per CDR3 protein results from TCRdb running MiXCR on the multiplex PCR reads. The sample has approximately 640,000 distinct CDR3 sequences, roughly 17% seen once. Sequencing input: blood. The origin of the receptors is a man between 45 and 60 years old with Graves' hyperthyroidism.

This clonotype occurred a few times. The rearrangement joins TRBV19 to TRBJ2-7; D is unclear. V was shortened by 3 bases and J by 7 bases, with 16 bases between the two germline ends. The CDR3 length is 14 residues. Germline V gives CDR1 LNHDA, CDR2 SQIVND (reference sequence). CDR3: CASSIAKGGTEQYF. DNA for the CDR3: TGTGCCAGTAGTATTGCGAAGGGCGGTACGGAGCAGTACTTC.

The CDR3 DNA reads TGTGCCTGGTTGGGACAGCAGAACACTGAAGCTTTCTTT. This gives the protein CAWLGQQNTEAFF. The chain carries TRBV30 and TRBJ1-1; the match to TRBD1 covers 7 bases. J lost 1 base, V lost 5 bases, and 4 bases had no gene match. Germline CDR1 and CDR2: GTSNPN and SVGIG (reference sequence). The CDR3 spans 13 residues. Supplemented by reference TRBV30 and TRBJ1-1, the full variable domain reads SQTIHQWPATLVQPVGSPLSLECTVEGTSNPNLYWYRQAAGRGLQLLFYSVGIGQISSEVPQNLSASRPQDRQFILSSKKLLLSDSGFYLCAWLGQQNTEAFFGQGTRLTVV.

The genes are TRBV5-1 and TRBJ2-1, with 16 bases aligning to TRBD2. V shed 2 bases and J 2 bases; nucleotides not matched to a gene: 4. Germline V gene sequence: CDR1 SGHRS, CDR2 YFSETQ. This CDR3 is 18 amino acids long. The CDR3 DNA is TGCGCCAGCAGCTTTGGGACTAGCGGGAGGGCCCCCTACAATGAGCAGTTCTTC. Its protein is CASSFGTSGRAPYNEQFF.

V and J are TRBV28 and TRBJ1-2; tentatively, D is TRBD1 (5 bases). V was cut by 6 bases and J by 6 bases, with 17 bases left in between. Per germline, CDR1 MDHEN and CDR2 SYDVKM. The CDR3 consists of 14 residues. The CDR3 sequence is CASSLPPGSNGYTF. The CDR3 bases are TGTGCCAGCAGCTTACCGCCAGGGAGTAATGGCTACACCTTC.

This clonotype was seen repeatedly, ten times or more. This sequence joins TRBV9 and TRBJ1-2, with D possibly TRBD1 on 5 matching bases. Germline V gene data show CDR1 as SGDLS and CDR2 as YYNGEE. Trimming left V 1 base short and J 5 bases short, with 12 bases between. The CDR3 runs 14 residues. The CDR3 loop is CASSVQGEGYGYTF. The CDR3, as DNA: TGTGCCAGCAGCGTACAAGGGGAGGGTTATGGCTACACCTTC.

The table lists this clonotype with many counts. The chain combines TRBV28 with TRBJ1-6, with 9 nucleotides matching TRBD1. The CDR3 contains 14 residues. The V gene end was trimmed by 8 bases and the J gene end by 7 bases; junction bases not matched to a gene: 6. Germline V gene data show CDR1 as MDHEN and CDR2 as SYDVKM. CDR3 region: CASAGDRDNSPLHF. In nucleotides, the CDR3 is TGTGCCAGCGCTGGGGACAGGGACAATTCACCCCTCCACTTT. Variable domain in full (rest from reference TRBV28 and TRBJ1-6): DVKVTQSSRYLVKRTGEKVFLECVQDMDHENMFWYRQDPGLGLRLIYFSYDVKMKEKGDIPEGYSVSREKKERFSLILESASTNQTSMYLCASAGDRDNSPLHFGNGTRLTVT.

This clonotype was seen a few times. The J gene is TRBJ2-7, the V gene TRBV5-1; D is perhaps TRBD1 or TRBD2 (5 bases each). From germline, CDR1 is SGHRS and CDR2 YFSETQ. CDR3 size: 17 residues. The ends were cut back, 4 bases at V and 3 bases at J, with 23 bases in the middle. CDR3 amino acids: CASSPEGTALGYYEQYF. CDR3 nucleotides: TGCGCCAGCAGCCCTGAAGGGACCGCCTTGGGTTACTACGAGCAGTACTTC.

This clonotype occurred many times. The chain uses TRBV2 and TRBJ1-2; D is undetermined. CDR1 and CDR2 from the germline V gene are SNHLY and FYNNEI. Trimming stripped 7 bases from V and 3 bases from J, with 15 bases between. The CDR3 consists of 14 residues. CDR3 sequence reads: CASTTDSTDYGYTF. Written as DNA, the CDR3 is TGTGCCAGCACCACCGACTCCACTGACTATGGCTACACCTTC.

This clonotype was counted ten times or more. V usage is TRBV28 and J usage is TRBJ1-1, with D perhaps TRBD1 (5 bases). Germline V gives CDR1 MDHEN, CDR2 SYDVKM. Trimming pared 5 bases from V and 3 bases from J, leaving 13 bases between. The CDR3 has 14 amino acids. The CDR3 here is CASSPPGGYTEAFF. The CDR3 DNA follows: TGTGCCAGCAGTCCTCCGGGGGGGTACACTGAAGCTTTCTTT.

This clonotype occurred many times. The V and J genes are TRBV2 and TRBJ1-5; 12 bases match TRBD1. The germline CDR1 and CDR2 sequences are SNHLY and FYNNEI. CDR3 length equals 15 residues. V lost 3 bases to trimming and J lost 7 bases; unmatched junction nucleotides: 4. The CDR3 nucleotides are TGTGCCAGCAGTGATGGGACAGGGGGCCAACAGCCCCAGCATTTT. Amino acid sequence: CASSDGTGGQQPQHF.

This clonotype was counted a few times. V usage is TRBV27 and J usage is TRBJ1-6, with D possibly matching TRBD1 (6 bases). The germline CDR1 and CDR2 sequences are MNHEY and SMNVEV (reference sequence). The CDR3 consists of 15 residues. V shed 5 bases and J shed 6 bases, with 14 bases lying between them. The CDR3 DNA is TGTGCCAGCAGTGCATCGACAGGTCCTAATTCACCCCTCCACTTT. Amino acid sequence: CASSASTGPNSPLHF.

CDR3 loop: CASSESRASGVSEAFF. In DNA, the CDR3 is TGCGCCAGCAGTGAGAGTAGGGCCTCTGGGGTGTCTGAAGCTTTCTTT. The chain uses TRBV10-1 and TRBJ1-1, with D uncertain. This CDR3 contains 16 residues. Germline V gives CDR1 WNHNN, CDR2 SYGVQD (reference sequence). V lost 2 bases, J lost 6 bases, and 19 bases lay in between.

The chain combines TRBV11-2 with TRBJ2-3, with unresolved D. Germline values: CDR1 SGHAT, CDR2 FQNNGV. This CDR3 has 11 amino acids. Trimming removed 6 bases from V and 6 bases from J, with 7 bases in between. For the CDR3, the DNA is TGTGCCAGCAGGAACATGGATACGCAGTATTTT. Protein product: CASRNMDTQYF.

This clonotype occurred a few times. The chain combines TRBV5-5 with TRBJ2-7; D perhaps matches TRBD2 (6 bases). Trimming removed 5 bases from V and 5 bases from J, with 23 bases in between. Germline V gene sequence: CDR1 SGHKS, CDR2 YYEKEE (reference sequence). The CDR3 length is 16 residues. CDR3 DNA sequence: TGTGCCAGCAGGGCAACCGGGACTCACCTCTTCCACGAGCAGTACTTC. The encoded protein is CASRATGTHLFHEQYF.

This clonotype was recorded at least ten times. The CDR3 sequence is CASSLRRGVNEAFF. The CDR3 bases are TGTGCCAGCAGCCTACGTCGAGGGGTTAATGAAGCTTTCTTT. The chain employs TRBV28 and TRBJ1-1, with a weak D call TRBD1 (5 bases). Looked up from germline, CDR1 is MDHEN and CDR2 is SYDVKM. The CDR3 length is 14 residues. Trimming removed 6 bases at V and 7 bases at J, with 18 bases between.

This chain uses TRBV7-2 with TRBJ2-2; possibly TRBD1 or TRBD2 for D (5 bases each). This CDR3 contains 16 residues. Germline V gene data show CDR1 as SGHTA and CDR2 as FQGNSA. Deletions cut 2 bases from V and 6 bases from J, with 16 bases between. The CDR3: CASSLLGVSGPGELFF. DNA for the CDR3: TGTGCCAGCAGCTTATTGGGGGTCTCGGGTCCCGGGGAGCTGTTTTTT.

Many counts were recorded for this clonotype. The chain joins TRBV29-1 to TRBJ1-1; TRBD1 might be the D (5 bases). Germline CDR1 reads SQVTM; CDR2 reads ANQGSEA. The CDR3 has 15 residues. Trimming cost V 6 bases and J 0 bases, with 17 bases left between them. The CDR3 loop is CSVGSRESMNTEAFF. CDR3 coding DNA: TGCAGCGTCGGATCCAGGGAGAGCATGAACACTGAAGCTTTCTTT.

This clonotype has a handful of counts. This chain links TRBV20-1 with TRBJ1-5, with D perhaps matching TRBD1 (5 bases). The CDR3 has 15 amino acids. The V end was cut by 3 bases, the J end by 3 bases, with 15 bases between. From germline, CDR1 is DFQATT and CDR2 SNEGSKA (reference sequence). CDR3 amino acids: CSASLRGLINQPQHF. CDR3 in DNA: TGCAGTGCTAGCCTCCGGGGGTTGATCAATCAGCCCCAGCATTTT.

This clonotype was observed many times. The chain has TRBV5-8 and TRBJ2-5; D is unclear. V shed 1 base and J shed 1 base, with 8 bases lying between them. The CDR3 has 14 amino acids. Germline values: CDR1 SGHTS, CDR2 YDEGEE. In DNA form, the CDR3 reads TGTGCCAGCAGCTTGCGACCGGTCCAAGAGACCCAGTACTTC. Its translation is CASSLRPVQETQYF. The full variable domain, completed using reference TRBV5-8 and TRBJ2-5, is EAGVTQSPTHLIKTRGQQATLRCSPISGHTSVYWYQQALGLGLQFLLWYDEGEERNRGNFPPRFSGRQFPNYSSELNVNALELEDSALYLCASSLRPVQETQYFGPGTRLLVL.

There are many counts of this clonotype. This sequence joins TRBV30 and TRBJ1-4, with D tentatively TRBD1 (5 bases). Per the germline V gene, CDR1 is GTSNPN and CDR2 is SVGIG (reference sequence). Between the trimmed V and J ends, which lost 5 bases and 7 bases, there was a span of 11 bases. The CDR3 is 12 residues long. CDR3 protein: CAWGGVGEKLFF. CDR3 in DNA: TGTGCCTGGGGGGGAGTGGGTGAAAAACTGTTTTTT.

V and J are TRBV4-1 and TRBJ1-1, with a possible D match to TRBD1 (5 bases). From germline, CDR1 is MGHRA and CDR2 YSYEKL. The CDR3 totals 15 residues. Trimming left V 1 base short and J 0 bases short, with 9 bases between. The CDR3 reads CASSQARDLNTEAFF. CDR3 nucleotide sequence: TGCGCCAGCAGCCAAGCGAGGGACTTGAACACTGAAGCTTTCTTT.

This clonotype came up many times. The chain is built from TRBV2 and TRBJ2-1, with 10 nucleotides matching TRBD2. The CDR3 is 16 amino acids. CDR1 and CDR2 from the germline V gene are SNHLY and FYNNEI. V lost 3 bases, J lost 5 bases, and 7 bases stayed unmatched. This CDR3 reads CASSEASGSIDNEQFF. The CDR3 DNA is TGTGCCAGCAGTGAGGCTAGCGGGAGTATCGACAATGAGCAGTTCTTC.

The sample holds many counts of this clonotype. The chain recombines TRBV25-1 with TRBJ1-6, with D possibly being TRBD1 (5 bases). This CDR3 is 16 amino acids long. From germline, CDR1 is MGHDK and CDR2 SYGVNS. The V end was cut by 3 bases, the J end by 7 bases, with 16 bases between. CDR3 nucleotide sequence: TGTGCCAGCAGTGAGGGACGGACCGTATTGAATTCACCCCTCCACTTT. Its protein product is CASSEGRTVLNSPLHF.

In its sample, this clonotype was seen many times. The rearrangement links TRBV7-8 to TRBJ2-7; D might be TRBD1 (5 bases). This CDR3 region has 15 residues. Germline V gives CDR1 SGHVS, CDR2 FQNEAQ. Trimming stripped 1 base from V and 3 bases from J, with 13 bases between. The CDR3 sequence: CASSLGPGQLYEQYF. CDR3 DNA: TGTGCCAGCAGCTTAGGTCCCGGACAACTCTACGAGCAGTACTTC.

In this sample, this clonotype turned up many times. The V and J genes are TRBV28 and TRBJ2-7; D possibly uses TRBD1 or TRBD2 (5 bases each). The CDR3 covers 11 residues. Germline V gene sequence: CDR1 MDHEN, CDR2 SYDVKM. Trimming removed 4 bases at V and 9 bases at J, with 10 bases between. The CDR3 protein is CASSWGTWQYF. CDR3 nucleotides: TGTGCCAGCAGTTGGGGGACGTGGCAGTACTTC.

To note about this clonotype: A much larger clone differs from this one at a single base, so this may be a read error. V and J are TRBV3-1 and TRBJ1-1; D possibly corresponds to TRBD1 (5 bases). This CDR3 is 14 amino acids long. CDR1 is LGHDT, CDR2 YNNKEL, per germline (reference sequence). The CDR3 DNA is TGTGCCAGAAGCCAAGCTTGGTCAGGGCCTGAAGCTTTCTTT. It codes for CARSQAWSGPEAFF.

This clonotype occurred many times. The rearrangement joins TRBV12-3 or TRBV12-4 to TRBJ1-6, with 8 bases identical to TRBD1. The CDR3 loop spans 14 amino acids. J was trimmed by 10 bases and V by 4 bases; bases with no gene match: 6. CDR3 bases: TGTGCCAGCAGTTCAGGACAGGGACGATCACCCCTCCACTTT. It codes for CASSSGQGRSPLHF.